The rows below give T cell receptor beta chains drawn from one sample of a study of blood T cell repertoires in COVID-19. The table came from immunoSEQ multiplex PCR; TCRdb's copy has only in-frame clones and leaves some out. Of about 240,000 clones listed, roughly 82% are singletons. Input material: peripheral blood. These receptors originate from a man aged 80 or over with acute or convalescent COVID-19. Both conserved end residues are part of each CDR3. Fields, in order: clone size, D gene, J gene, V gene, CDR3 DNA, CDR3 protein. The D gene is left open where the match is weak. Only some rows state a clone size, as once, few, many or a class for expanded clones.

clone_size: .
d_call: TRBD2
j_call: TRBJ2-7
v_call: TRBV4-1
cdr3_nt: TGCGCCAGCAGCCAAGAAGGCGGGACGGGGGGGGAGCAGTACTTC
cdr3_aa: CASSQEGGTGGEQYF

clone_size: .
d_call: .
j_call: TRBJ1-1
v_call: TRBV7-2
cdr3_nt: TGTGCCAGCAGCTTAGGGTTACATACTGAAGCTTTCTTT
cdr3_aa: CASSLGLHTEAFF

clone_size: .
d_call: .
j_call: TRBJ1-2
v_call: TRBV7-9
cdr3_nt: TGTGCCAGCAGCTTGAGAGATACTAACTATGGCTACACCTTC
cdr3_aa: CASSLRDTNYGYTF

clone_size: .
d_call: .
j_call: TRBJ1-2
v_call: TRBV20-1
cdr3_nt: TGCAGTGCTAGAGACACCTACCTCTACACCTTC
cdr3_aa: CSARDTYLYTF

clone_size: .
d_call: .
j_call: TRBJ1-1
v_call: TRBV2
cdr3_nt: TGTGCCAGCAGTGAAACTCCTCCCTTTAGTACAGAGAACACTGAAGCTTTCTTT
cdr3_aa: CASSETPPFSTENTEAFF

clone_size: .
d_call: TRBD2
j_call: TRBJ2-3
v_call: TRBV6-5
cdr3_nt: TGTGCCAGCAGTTCTAGGGGAGGGACAGATACGCAGTATTTT
cdr3_aa: CASSSRGGTDTQYF

clone_size: once
d_call: .
j_call: TRBJ1-1
v_call: TRBV18
cdr3_nt: TGTGCCAGCTCACCTCCGTCTATACGAGGCACTGAAGCTTTCTTT
cdr3_aa: CASSPPSIRGTEAFF

clone_size: .
d_call: .
j_call: TRBJ2-5
v_call: TRBV7-2
cdr3_nt: TGTGCCAGCAGCTTGCGCACAGCACAACAAGAGACCCAGTACTTC
cdr3_aa: CASSLRTAQQETQYF

clone_size: .
d_call: .
j_call: TRBJ2-3
v_call: TRBV5-4
cdr3_nt: TGTGCCAGCAGCTTGGTGGGGGGAAGCACAGATACGCAGTATTTT
cdr3_aa: CASSLVGGSTDTQYF

clone_size: .
d_call: .
j_call: TRBJ1-5
v_call: TRBV10-1
cdr3_nt: TGCGCCAGCAGTGACGGAGATCAGCCCCAGCATTTT
cdr3_aa: CASSDGDQPQHF

clone_size: .
d_call: .
j_call: TRBJ1-5
v_call: TRBV18
cdr3_nt: TGTGCCAGCTCACCTTCAGGGGACAATCAGCCCCAGCATTTT
cdr3_aa: CASSPSGDNQPQHF

clone_size: .
d_call: .
j_call: TRBJ1-5
v_call: TRBV28
cdr3_nt: TGTGCCAGCGCCACGCCGACAGGTACGAGGGGAAGCAATCAGCCCCAGCATTTT
cdr3_aa: CASATPTGTRGSNQPQHF

clone_size: few
d_call: TRBD1
j_call: TRBJ1-2
v_call: TRBV4-3
cdr3_nt: TGCGCCAGCAGCCAAGCTTTCGGGGGGACAGGATATGGCTACACCTTC
cdr3_aa: CASSQAFGGTGYGYTF

clone_size: .
d_call: .
j_call: TRBJ1-4
v_call: TRBV6-5
cdr3_nt: TGTGCCAGCAGTTACTCAAGGACAGAGGTTGAAAAACTGTTTTTT
cdr3_aa: CASSYSRTEVEKLFF

clone_size: .
d_call: .
j_call: TRBJ1-2
v_call: TRBV6-5
cdr3_nt: TGTGCCAGCAGGGCCCGTCGGGGGAGTAACTATGGCTACACCTTC
cdr3_aa: CASRARRGSNYGYTF

clone_size: .
d_call: .
j_call: TRBJ1-4
v_call: TRBV7-2
cdr3_nt: TGTGCCAGCAGCTTAGTCGCGGGGACTAATGAAAAACTGTTTTTT
cdr3_aa: CASSLVAGTNEKLFF

clone_size: .
d_call: TRBD1
j_call: TRBJ2-2
v_call: TRBV7-8
cdr3_nt: TGTGCCAGCAGCCTTCAGGGGGCCGGCGGGGAGCTGTTTTTT
cdr3_aa: CASSLQGAGGELFF

clone_size: once
d_call: TRBD1
j_call: TRBJ1-2
v_call: TRBV10-3
cdr3_nt: TGTGCCATCAGTGAGGGGACAGGGAGCGGCTACACCTTC
cdr3_aa: CAISEGTGSGYTF

clone_size: .
d_call: TRBD2
j_call: TRBJ2-6
v_call: TRBV5-1
cdr3_nt: TGCGCCAGCAGCTTGGCTAGCGGGGGGGTGCGCTCTGGGGCCAACGTCCTGACTTTC
cdr3_aa: CASSLASGGVRSGANVLTF

clone_size: .
d_call: TRBD1
j_call: TRBJ1-1
v_call: TRBV29-1
cdr3_nt: TGCAGCGCCTTGGGACAGGGATACACTGAAGCTTTCTTT
cdr3_aa: CSALGQGYTEAFF

clone_size: .
d_call: TRBD1
j_call: TRBJ1-5
v_call: TRBV5-5
cdr3_nt: TGTGCCAGCAGTCCACAGGGGGCTAATCAGCCCCAGCATTTT
cdr3_aa: CASSPQGANQPQHF

clone_size: .
d_call: TRBD2
j_call: TRBJ2-7
v_call: TRBV19
cdr3_nt: TGTGCCAGTAGTATAGGGGCTAGCGGGGTCTACGAGCAGTACTTC
cdr3_aa: CASSIGASGVYEQYF

clone_size: .
d_call: .
j_call: TRBJ2-7
v_call: TRBV20-1
cdr3_nt: TGCAGTGCTAGTAACCCCCAGGTCTACGAGCAGTACTTC
cdr3_aa: CSASNPQVYEQYF

clone_size: .
d_call: .
j_call: TRBJ1-4
v_call: TRBV24-1
cdr3_nt: TGTGCCACCAGTGAGGCAGGTTCCAGGGAAAAACTGTTTTTT
cdr3_aa: CATSEAGSREKLFF

clone_size: .
d_call: TRBD2
j_call: TRBJ2-3
v_call: TRBV3-1/TRBV3-2
cdr3_nt: TGTGCCAGCAGCCAAGCTGGACTAGCGGGAACGATGGGGCAGTATTTT
cdr3_aa: CASSQAGLAGTMGQYF

clone_size: .
d_call: .
j_call: TRBJ1-4
v_call: TRBV19
cdr3_nt: TGTGCCAGTAGTATCCAGCGGATGGGAAATGAAAAACTGTTTTTT
cdr3_aa: CASSIQRMGNEKLFF

clone_size: .
d_call: .
j_call: TRBJ1-2
v_call: TRBV18
cdr3_nt: TGTGCCAGCTCACCCCAGGGGACCTATGGCTACACCTTC
cdr3_aa: CASSPQGTYGYTF

clone_size: .
d_call: TRBD2
j_call: TRBJ2-3
v_call: TRBV9
cdr3_nt: TGTGCCAGCAGCTCCCTCAGCGGGGATATGGGCACAGATACGCAGTATTTT
cdr3_aa: CASSSLSGDMGTDTQYF

clone_size: .
d_call: TRBD1
j_call: TRBJ1-1
v_call: TRBV5-4
cdr3_nt: TGTGCCAGCAGGACGACAGGGGCTACAGAAGCTTTCTTT
cdr3_aa: CASRTTGATEAFF

clone_size: .
d_call: .
j_call: TRBJ1-4
v_call: TRBV10-2
cdr3_nt: TGCGCCAGCAGGGTTTCCGGAGGAAATGAAAAACTGTTTTTT
cdr3_aa: CASRVSGGNEKLFF

clone_size: .
d_call: TRBD1
j_call: TRBJ1-1
v_call: TRBV5-1
cdr3_nt: TGCGCCAGCAGCTTGCTCCCCACCGGGACAGGGGAGACTGAAGCTTTCTTT
cdr3_aa: CASSLLPTGTGETEAFF

clone_size: .
d_call: TRBD2
j_call: TRBJ2-7
v_call: TRBV12-3/TRBV12-4
cdr3_nt: TGTGCCAGCAGACTAGCGGCTACCTACGAGCAGTACTTC
cdr3_aa: CASRLAATYEQYF

clone_size: .
d_call: TRBD1
j_call: TRBJ2-1
v_call: TRBV7-2
cdr3_nt: TGTGCCAGCAGCTTTAATTATGACAGGGGGTTGAATGAGCAGTTCTTC
cdr3_aa: CASSFNYDRGLNEQFF

clone_size: few
d_call: .
j_call: TRBJ1-5
v_call: TRBV19
cdr3_nt: TGTGCCAGTAGTATGGGGGGGGCGCAAAGTCAGCCCCAGCATTTT
cdr3_aa: CASSMGGAQSQPQHF

clone_size: .
d_call: .
j_call: TRBJ1-3
v_call: TRBV3-1/TRBV3-2
cdr3_nt: TGTGCCAGCAGCCAAGTGACTGCCTCTGGAAACACCATATATTTT
cdr3_aa: CASSQVTASGNTIYF

clone_size: .
d_call: TRBD1
j_call: TRBJ1-2
v_call: TRBV7-2
cdr3_nt: TGTGCCAGCACCGGGACAGGGAGGTCAACGGGCTACACCTTC
cdr3_aa: CASTGTGRSTGYTF

clone_size: few
d_call: .
j_call: TRBJ2-2
v_call: TRBV18
cdr3_nt: TGTGCCAGCTCACCTTTACCCGGGACACTCACGAACACCGGGGAGCTGTTTTTT
cdr3_aa: CASSPLPGTLTNTGELFF

clone_size: .
d_call: .
j_call: TRBJ2-7
v_call: TRBV2
cdr3_nt: TGTGCCAGCAGGGGCGCGGGGCAGACGTACGAGCAGTACTTC
cdr3_aa: CASRGAGQTYEQYF

clone_size: .
d_call: TRBD1
j_call: TRBJ2-1
v_call: TRBV7-8
cdr3_nt: TGTGCCAGCAGCCCGGTAGGGGGCTTCAGCTCCTACAATGAGCAGTTCTTC
cdr3_aa: CASSPVGGFSSYNEQFF

clone_size: .
d_call: TRBD2
j_call: TRBJ2-7
v_call: TRBV28
cdr3_nt: TGTGCCAGTACCCCCCTGGGGGGGGGTATAGTGGACGAGCAGTACTTC
cdr3_aa: CASTPLGGGIVDEQYF